The 25 T cell receptor beta chains presented below share a single source sample, sequenced in a study of monozygotic twins with inflammatory bowel disease. TCRdb re-called the 5' RACE reads and gives one entry per CDR3 protein, without DNA. Its table lists 150,000 to 200,000 distinct CDR3 sequences. Sequencing input: blood. These TCRs come from a human donor with ulcerative colitis or Crohn's disease, or a healthy co-twin of an affected twin (not recorded which).

V gene TRBV7-6 combines with J gene TRBJ1-4; without DNA, the TCRdb call of TRBD1 cannot be checked. This CDR3 has 14 amino acids. CDR1 is SGHVS, CDR2 FNYEAQ, per germline. The CDR3 sequence is CASSHNRGNEKLFF.

The chain has TRBV5-4 and TRBJ2-3; TCRdb indicates TRBD1, and absent DNA this call remains unverified. CDR1 and CDR2 (germline): SGHNT, YYREEE (reference sequence). There are 16 residues in the CDR3. CDR3 residues: CASSSGTGGITDTQYF. Variable domain in full (rest from reference TRBV5-4 and TRBJ2-3): ETGVTQSPTHLIKTRGQQVTLRCSSQSGHNTVSWYQQALGQGPQFIFQYYREEENGRGNFPPRFSGLQFPNYSSELNVNALELDDSALYLCASSSGTGGITDTQYFGPGTRLTVL.

The chain recombines TRBV29-1 with TRBJ2-1; without DNA, the TCRdb call of TRBD1 cannot be checked. Germline-derived CDR1 and CDR2 are SQVTM and ANQGSEA. The CDR3 is 15 amino acids. This CDR3 is CSVEDRGQSRHEQFF.

The chain couples TRBV5-1 to TRBJ2-1; the D call of TRBD2 rests on TCRdb alone, since no DNA is present to check it. The CDR3 covers 15 residues. Germline loops: CDR1 SGHRS, CDR2 YFSETQ. Here the CDR3 reads CASSLLGLALNEQFF.

This chain uses TRBV4-1 with TRBJ1-2; without DNA, the TCRdb call of TRBD1 cannot be checked. Germline CDR1 is MGHRA and CDR2 is YSYEKL. The CDR3 runs to 15 residues. CDR3 protein: CASSQDTGGHYGYTF.

The chain combines TRBV10-3 with TRBJ1-1; TCRdb calls TRBD1, which cannot be checked without DNA. The CDR3 loop spans 15 amino acids. The germline V gene encodes CDR1 ENHRY and CDR2 SYGVKD. The CDR3 protein is CAISAGDRGNTEAFF.

The genes are TRBV27 and TRBJ2-7. There are 14 residues in the CDR3. Per the germline V gene, CDR1 is MNHEY and CDR2 is SMNVEV (reference sequence). The CDR3 here is CASSFRVDSYEQYF.

V is TRBV6-2 or TRBV6-3 and J is TRBJ2-1; the D call from TCRdb, TRBD1, cannot be confirmed without DNA. Germline assignment: CDR1 MNHEY and CDR2 SVGEGT. The CDR3 covers 16 residues. The CDR3 sequence is CASSYRNPGQGNEQFF.

V usage is TRBV20-1 and J usage is TRBJ2-4; as DNA is missing, the TRBD1 call by TCRdb cannot be tested. CDR3 length: 15 amino acids. Germline values: CDR1 DFQATT, CDR2 SNEGSKA (reference sequence). CDR3: CSAPRRGRVSNIQYF.

The CDR3 loop is CASSGSTGVRGEKLFF. The V call is TRBV2, the J call TRBJ1-4; TCRdb's D gene call, TRBD1, goes unchecked for lack of DNA. This CDR3 has 16 amino acids. From germline, CDR1 is SNHLY and CDR2 FYNNEI.

The chain has TRBV29-1 and TRBJ2-5. Germline-derived CDR1 and CDR2 are SQVTM and ANQGSEA. The CDR3 extends over 12 amino acids. Here the CDR3 reads CSVAAGQETQYF.

The chain links TRBV5-1 to TRBJ2-3; TCRdb designates TRBD1, a call that cannot be tested without DNA. Germline-derived CDR1 and CDR2 are SGHRS and YFSETQ. The CDR3 covers 16 residues. CDR3 sequence reads: CASSLPSLGATDTQYF.

The rearrangement joins TRBV5-4 to TRBJ1-1; TCRdb's D call of TRBD1 is untestable without DNA. In germline, CDR1 is SGHNT, CDR2 YYREEE (reference sequence). CDR3 length: 16 amino acids. The CDR3 loop reads CASSSYRGRSNTEAFF.

The J gene is TRBJ2-1, the V gene TRBV12-3 or TRBV12-4; the TRBD1 assignment by TCRdb is unverifiable without DNA. The CDR3 is 19 residues long. The CDR3 is CASSSGADRGAWSYNEQFF.

The genes are TRBV20-1 and TRBJ2-1; TCRdb names TRBD2, which stays unverified in the absence of DNA. The CDR3 runs to 13 residues. Per the germline V gene, CDR1 is DFQATT and CDR2 is SNEGSKA (reference sequence). CDR3 sequence reads: CSATSWELVEQFF.

This chain links TRBV20-1 with TRBJ2-3; TCRdb names TRBD2, which stays unverified in the absence of DNA. This CDR3 comprises 14 residues. Germline V lookup: CDR1 DFQATT, CDR2 SNEGSKA (reference sequence). This CDR3 is CSARLGSSTDTQYF.

The rearrangement joins TRBV7-9 to TRBJ1-1; TCRdb selects TRBD1, and the lack of DNA leaves this call unchecked. The germline V gene has CDR1 SEHNR and CDR2 FQNEAQ (reference sequence). This CDR3 has 16 amino acids. Here the CDR3 reads CASSFRTGTRNTEAFF. Drawing the rest from reference TRBV7-9 and TRBJ1-1, the complete variable domain is DTGVSQNPRHKITKRGQNVTFRCDPISEHNRLYWYRQTLGQGPEFLTYFQNEAQLEKSRLLSDRFSAERPKGSFSTLEIQRTEQGDSAMYLCASSFRTGTRNTEAFFGQGTRLTVV.

The chain uses TRBV28 and TRBJ2-1; the D gene TCRdb calls, TRBD2, cannot be checked with no DNA. The CDR3 consists of 14 residues. Germline CDR1 and CDR2: MDHEN and SYDVKM. The CDR3: CASSSPGLAGEQFF. Together with reference TRBV28 and TRBJ2-1, the CDR3 gives the full variable domain: DVKVTQSSRYLVKRTGEKVFLECVQDMDHENMFWYRQDPGLGLRLIYFSYDVKMKEKGDIPEGYSVSREKKERFSLILESASTNQTSMYLCASSSPGLAGEQFFGPGTRLTVL.

V gene TRBV5-1 combines with J gene TRBJ1-1; TCRdb's assignment of TRBD1 cannot be checked, as there is no DNA. CDR3 length: 13 residues. CDR1 SGHRS and CDR2 YFSETQ come from the germline V gene. The CDR3 loop is CASSHGTNTEAFF.

The chain couples TRBV2 to TRBJ1-5; the TCRdb call, TRBD1, lacks DNA for checking. In germline, CDR1 is SNHLY, CDR2 FYNNEI. The CDR3 consists of 13 residues. CDR3 loop: CASQGARNQPQHF.

The chain couples TRBV7-9 to TRBJ1-1; without DNA, the TCRdb call of TRBD1 cannot be checked. The V gene's germline CDR1 is SEHNR and CDR2 FQNEAQ (reference sequence). The CDR3 totals 16 residues. The CDR3 loop is CASSLAVGQGGAEAFF. The entire variable domain, with the rest obtained from reference TRBV7-9 and TRBJ1-1, is as follows: DTGVSQNPRHKITKRGQNVTFRCDPISEHNRLYWYRQTLGQGPEFLTYFQNEAQLEKSRLLSDRFSAERPKGSFSTLEIQRTEQGDSAMYLCASSLAVGQGGAEAFFGQGTRLTVV.

The chain employs TRBV7-6 and TRBJ1-5; TCRdb picks TRBD1, but there is no DNA to check that call. Germline loops: CDR1 SGHVS, CDR2 FNYEAQ. This CDR3 has 19 residues. CDR3 sequence: CASSQQGAHEGGRDQPQHF.

The chain links TRBV11-2 to TRBJ1-2; TCRdb's D call of TRBD1 is untestable without DNA. The V gene's germline CDR1 is SGHAT and CDR2 FQNNGV. This CDR3 comprises 15 residues. The chain's CDR3 is CASSPGGRAFYGYTF.

The V and J genes are TRBV5-1 and TRBJ1-1; the TCRdb call, TRBD1, lacks DNA for checking. The germline CDR1 and CDR2 sequences are SGHRS and YFSETQ. The CDR3 is 14 amino acids. The CDR3 here is CASRYGQGGTEAFF.

V gene TRBV6-2 or TRBV6-3 combines with J gene TRBJ2-6. Germline V gene lookup returns CDR1 MNHEY and CDR2 SVGEGT. The CDR3 runs 15 residues. This chain's CDR3 is CASSTPLSGANVLTF.